The source of this T cell receptor beta chain is a study of early T cells in non-severe SARS-CoV-2 infection. Study details: Sequencing was performed on bulk RNA from unsorted whole blood, leaving chains unpaired.

This clonotype was counted at least ten times. The target antigen is unknown. Whole-study findings and limits: VDJdb matches were skewed toward anti-spike CD8 T cell responses.

Germline V gene data show CDR1 as MNHEY and CDR2 as SVGEGT. Trimming removed 10 bases at V and 1 base at J, with 13 bases between. The CDR3 is 13 amino acids. Unique molecular identifiers were attached to individual cDNA molecules. TCRdb processed the 5' RACE reads anew with MiXCR; each CDR3 protein has one entry. This table has about 40,000 distinct CDR3 sequences, 4.7% appearing once. The TCR comes from an adult who was a healthcare worker with PCR-confirmed SARS-CoV-2 infection or an uninfected control (not recorded which). The material sequenced was whole blood. The chain recombines TRBV6-2 or TRBV6-3 with TRBJ1-1; a possible D gene is TRBD1 (6 bases). As DNA, the CDR3 is TGTGCCATCTTGGGACAATCGAACACTGAAGCTTTCTTT. Amino acid sequence: CAILGQSNTEAFF.